Described below is a single T cell receptor (beta chain) sequence and its context. Its antigen is not identified. The data belong to a study of T-cell memory formation after mild COVID-19. Background on the study: Clusters were largely donor specific. Overall study findings and caveats: Some responding clones appeared in pre-infection memory, suggesting cross-reactive memory joined. Second-wave clones that peaked on day 37 lacked confirmed SARS-CoV-2 specificity.

The CDR3 runs 15 residues. The germline V gene has CDR1 LGHDT and CDR2 YNNKEL (reference sequence). The ends were cut back, 1 base at V and 5 bases at J, with 14 bases in the middle. 5'RACE, which relied on constant-segment primers, yielded TCR alpha and TCR beta cDNA libraries carrying sample barcodes and UMIs. TCRdb ran MiXCR on the 5' RACE reads and lists one entry per CDR3 protein. The sample contains roughly 600,000 distinct CDR3 sequences, under 20% of which appear only once. The receptor was isolated from an adult woman who had mild COVID-19 (a few samples of this study predate the infection). Cell type and time point are not known. This sequence joins TRBV3-1 and TRBJ1-1; D remains unclear. Sequenced material: PBMCs or a T cell subset sorted from them (not recorded which). In nucleotides, the CDR3 is TGTGCCAGCAGCCAAGTACTAAACACGGGGACTGAAGCTTTCTTT. It codes for CASSQVLNTGTEAFF.